Following are 31 T cell receptor beta chains from one sample sequenced in a study of technical replicates of blood from several donors. Using immunoSEQ multiplex PCR, the repertoire was profiled, and TCRdb retains in-frame clones only, with some absent. The data show about 100,000 clones, 90% to 96% seen once. Sequenced input: T cells isolated from PBMCs. The receptors shown here come from a human donor in good health.

V and J are TRBV2 and TRBJ2-1; 8 nucleotides align to TRBD2. CDR1 is SNHLY and CDR2 is FYNNEI in the germline V gene. This CDR3 region has 17 residues. J lost 9 bases, V lost 2 bases, and 15 bases had no gene match. The CDR3 reads CASSELRGLGPGIEQFF. CDR3 bases: TGTGCCAGCAGTGAATTGAGGGGACTAGGGCCGGGGATTGAGCAGTTCTTC.

The chain joins TRBV4-2 to TRBJ2-3; 9 bases map to TRBD2. V dropped 4 bases and J dropped 6; count of bases not matched to a gene: 20. The CDR3 totals 19 residues. Germline V gene lookup returns CDR1 LGHNA and CDR2 YNFKEQ. The CDR3 spells CASSPNGPSGNLVGDTQYF. CDR3 nucleotide sequence: TGTGCCAGCAGCCCCAACGGGCCTAGCGGGAACCTCGTGGGGGATACGCAGTATTTT.

This rearrangement joins TRBV6-1 to TRBJ1-5, with D tentatively TRBD1 (5 bases). Trimming shortened V by 0 bases and J by 3 bases, and 9 bases separated the two germline ends. The CDR3 totals 15 residues. Per germline, CDR1 MNHNS and CDR2 SASEGT. The CDR3 DNA follows: TGTGCCAGCAGTGAAGCGGGGGGTGACAATCAGCCCCAGCATTTT. As protein: CASSEAGGDNQPQHF.

The chain is built from TRBV5-4 and TRBJ2-5; 7 bases line up with TRBD1. CDR1 is SGHNT and CDR2 is YYREEE in the germline V gene (reference sequence). This CDR3 is 15 amino acids long. V lost 1 base to trimming and J lost 3 bases; unmatched junction nucleotides: 6. In DNA form, the CDR3 reads TGTGCCAGCAGCTTGAGTCTAACAGGGGAAGAGACCCAGTACTTC. It is translated as CASSLSLTGEETQYF.

This chain connects TRBV28 to TRBJ1-2, with 10 bases aligning to TRBD1. The CDR3 totals 16 residues. The ends lost 5 bases at V and 6 bases at J; junction bases unmatched: 12. Germline values: CDR1 MDHEN, CDR2 SYDVKM. CDR3 nucleotide sequence: TGTGCCAGCAGTACTCCTCCGACAGGGGGCGCTCATGGCTACACCTTC. It encodes CASSTPPTGGAHGYTF.

This chain uses TRBV28 with TRBJ2-1, with TRBD1 matching 11 bases. The length of the CDR3 is 15 residues. Germline V gene lookup returns CDR1 MDHEN and CDR2 SYDVKM. The J segment lost 7 bases and the V segment lost 7 bases, leaving 9 bases of the junction unmatched. The CDR3 reads CASIQVRDRGNEQFF. CDR3 bases: TGTGCCAGCATCCAGGTCCGGGACAGGGGGAATGAGCAGTTCTTC.

The chain uses TRBV4-1 and TRBJ2-3; 9 nucleotides line up with TRBD2. Germline V lookup: CDR1 MGHRA, CDR2 YSYEKL. The CDR3 has 16 residues. The ends lost 2 bases at V and 1 base at J; junction bases unmatched: 4. This chain's CDR3 is CASSQRSSGGTDTQYF. CDR3 DNA: TGCGCCAGCAGCCAACGATCTAGCGGGGGCACAGATACGCAGTATTTT.

The chain combines TRBV19 with TRBJ1-1, with a weak D call TRBD1 (5 bases). The V and J ends lost 7 bases and 0 bases respectively, with 12 bases between them. The germline V gene encodes CDR1 LNHDA and CDR2 SQIVND (reference sequence). CDR3 size: 14 residues. Written as DNA, the CDR3 is TGTGCCAGTACCATCCAGGGTGTGAACACTGAAGCTTTCTTT. It translates to CASTIQGVNTEAFF. Full variable domain (missing parts from reference TRBV19 and TRBJ1-1): DGGITQSPKYLFRKEGQNVTLSCEQNLNHDAMYWYRQDPGQGLRLIYYSQIVNDFQKGDIAEGYSVSREKKESFPLTVTSAQKNPTAFYLCASTIQGVNTEAFFGQGTRLTVV.

The chain uses TRBV15 and TRBJ1-5; D is undetermined. This CDR3 spans 14 amino acids. Germline CDR1 reads LNHNV; CDR2 reads YYDKDF (reference sequence). The V and J ends lost 1 base and 2 bases respectively, with 6 bases between them. CDR3 loop: CATSRGQGNQPQHF. The CDR3 region has the DNA TGTGCCACCAGCAGAGGGCAAGGCAATCAGCCCCAGCATTTT.

This clone has a single count. This chain connects TRBV9 to TRBJ2-7; TRBD2 matches 10 bases. Germline CDR1 is SGDLS and CDR2 is YYNGEE. V was pared by 6 bases and J by 2 bases, with 5 bases of the junction left unmatched. The CDR3 covers 14 residues. CDR3 residues: CASTLGLATYEQYF. The DNA of the CDR3 is TGTGCCAGCACCCTGGGACTAGCGACCTACGAGCAGTACTTC.

V usage is TRBV6-5 and J usage is TRBJ2-7, with D perhaps matching TRBD1 (6 bases). The CDR3 spans 16 residues. Trimming shortened V by 1 base and J by 2 bases, and 15 bases separated the two germline ends. CDR1 MNHEY and CDR2 SVGAGI come from the germline V gene. The CDR3 loop is CASSYFLGQRTYEQYF. CDR3 bases: TGTGCCAGCAGTTACTTTCTGGGACAAAGAACCTACGAGCAGTACTTC.

This clone appeared a single time. This chain connects TRBV10-1 to TRBJ1-1, with unresolved D. In germline, CDR1 is WNHNN, CDR2 SYGVQD (reference sequence). V dropped 6 bases and J dropped 7 bases, with 18 bases sitting between them. This CDR3 is 14 amino acids long. The CDR3 DNA sequence: TGCGCCAGCAGCGCCAGTGGGAGCCCAGATGAAGCTTTCTTT. Residues: CASSASGSPDEAFF.

The CDR3 region is CASSGMIGTGGDYGYTF. Written as DNA, the CDR3 is TGTGCCAGCAGCGGGATGATAGGGACAGGGGGCGACTATGGCTACACCTTC. V and J are TRBV9 and TRBJ1-2; 12 bases align to TRBD1. Germline lookup yields CDR1 SGDLS and CDR2 YYNGEE. The CDR3 contains 17 residues. With 3 bases clipped from V and 3 bases from J, the junction kept 9 bases outside the gene matches.

The chain uses TRBV5-1 and TRBJ2-2, with no clear D. V was trimmed by 0 bases and J by 0 bases, leaving 12 bases between them. Germline V gene data show CDR1 as SGHRS and CDR2 as YFSETQ. The CDR3 is 17 amino acids. The CDR3 DNA follows: TGCGCCAGCAGCTTGGCGGGTGGAACACCGAACACCGGGGAGCTGTTTTTT. Residues: CASSLAGGTPNTGELFF.

The rearrangement joins TRBV28 to TRBJ2-7, with D perhaps TRBD2 (5 bases). CDR3 size: 12 residues. The V gene's germline CDR1 is MDHEN and CDR2 SYDVKM. The germline V and J ends were trimmed by 3 bases and 4 bases, with 7 bases remaining between them. The CDR3 nucleotides are TGTGCCAGCAGTTTTCGGGAATACGAGCAGTACTTC. Residues: CASSFREYEQYF.

The rearrangement uses TRBV29-1 and TRBJ2-3, with D tentatively TRBD2 (7 bases). CDR1 and CDR2 from the germline V gene are SQVTM and ANQGSEA. V lost 4 bases and J lost 2, with 19 bases in between. The CDR3 spans 16 residues. The CDR3 bases are TGCAGCGTTGGCTTCCGGGCGGGGGCCGTCACAGATACGCAGTATTTT. Translation: CSVGFRAGAVTDTQYF.

This chain connects TRBV4-1 to TRBJ2-1; the match to TRBD2 covers 7 bases. Germline assignment: CDR1 MGHRA and CDR2 YSYEKL. The CDR3 has 16 residues. The V segment lost 0 bases and the J segment 4 bases; nucleotides outside the gene matches: 6. This CDR3 reads CASSQEGPGGYNEQFF. The CDR3 DNA reads TGCGCCAGCAGCCAAGAGGGCCCGGGGGGTTACAATGAGCAGTTCTTC.

The V gene is TRBV7-9, the J gene TRBJ1-5; weak D call: TRBD1 (6 bases). Germline V gene sequence: CDR1 SEHNR, CDR2 FQNEAQ (reference sequence). With 6 bases removed from V and 5 bases from J, the gap between germline ends came to 14 bases. This CDR3 comprises 14 residues. The CDR3 sequence is CASSSSGDHQPQHF. Here the CDR3 DNA reads TGTGCCAGCAGTTCTTCAGGGGACCATCAGCCCCAGCATTTT.

The chain combines TRBV6-5 with TRBJ1-6; TRBD1 agrees at 7 bases. V dropped 0 bases and J dropped 7; count of bases not matched to a gene: 3. CDR1 and CDR2 from the germline V gene are MNHEY and SVGAGI. This CDR3 has 15 amino acids. The CDR3 DNA follows: TGTGCCAGCAGTTACTCGGGACAGAAGAATTCACCCCTCCACTTT. Protein sequence: CASSYSGQKNSPLHF.

The rearrangement uses TRBV5-1 and TRBJ1-1; D remains unclear. From germline, CDR1 is SGHRS and CDR2 YFSETQ. Trimming cost V 0 bases and J 6 bases, with 9 bases left between them. The CDR3 runs 13 residues. The CDR3 spells CASSLAQVPEAFF. The CDR3 DNA reads TGCGCCAGCAGCTTGGCCCAGGTCCCTGAAGCTTTCTTT.

The chain links TRBV9 to TRBJ2-5; the match to TRBD2 covers 12 bases. The CDR3 runs to 16 residues. Per the germline V gene, CDR1 is SGDLS and CDR2 is YYNGEE. The junction had 7 bases not matched to a gene; V was cut back by 2 bases and J by 5 bases. CDR3: CASSVSSGGAGETQYF. The DNA of the CDR3 is TGTGCCAGCAGCGTTTCTAGCGGGGGGGCCGGGGAGACCCAGTACTTC.

The rearrangement uses TRBV4-1 and TRBJ2-7; TRBD2 aligns across 9 bases. Germline values: CDR1 MGHRA, CDR2 YSYEKL. The CDR3 runs 14 residues. The junction had 8 bases not matched to a gene; V was cut back by 4 bases and J by 7 bases. In DNA form, the CDR3 reads TGCGCCAGCAGCCGGACTAGCGAACTGAGGGAGCAGTACTTC. Translated: CASSRTSELREQYF.

V and J are TRBV5-1 and TRBJ2-7, with D perhaps matching TRBD2 (6 bases). V was pared by 1 base and J by 2 bases, with 13 bases between. This CDR3 is built from 15 residues. Germline lookup yields CDR1 SGHRS and CDR2 YFSETQ. The CDR3 bases are TGCGCCAGCAGCTTGTCCAGCGGGCCTACCTACGAGCAGTACTTC. Translation gives CASSLSSGPTYEQYF.

This rearrangement joins TRBV29-1 to TRBJ1-2; TRBD1 matches at 12 bases. Germline-derived CDR1 and CDR2 are SQVTM and ANQGSEA. Trimming took 5 bases from V and 8 from J; bases not matched to a gene: 12. CDR3 size: 15 residues. The CDR3 bases are TGCAGCGTTTTAGCCGGGACAGGGGGCCGGGAAGGCTACACCTTC. This encodes CSVLAGTGGREGYTF.

CDR3 sequence: CASSWGTVGSEQYF. DNA for the CDR3: TGTGCCAGCAGCTGGGGGACTGTCGGCTCCGAGCAGTACTTC. The genes are TRBV5-4 and TRBJ2-7; tentative D call: TRBD2 (6 bases). Germline values: CDR1 SGHNT, CDR2 YYREEE (reference sequence). The V end was cut by 3 bases, the J end by 6 bases, with 16 bases between. The CDR3 has 14 amino acids.

J is TRBJ1-6 and V is TRBV6-5; D is possibly TRBD1 (6 bases). Germline CDR1 and CDR2: MNHEY and SVGAGI. This CDR3 comprises 13 residues. V was cut by 4 bases and J by 14 bases, with 15 bases left in between. In DNA form, the CDR3 reads TGTGCCAGCAGTTCGGTTACAGGGAAGGCCCTCCACTTT. Its protein product is CASSSVTGKALHF.

The chain couples TRBV18 to TRBJ2-5, with D maybe TRBD1 (5 bases). CDR1 KGHSH and CDR2 LQKENI come from the germline V gene. This CDR3 comprises 14 residues. Trimming removed 5 bases at V and 5 bases at J, with 15 bases between. The CDR3 is CASSATGSRETQYF. The CDR3 coding sequence is TGTGCCAGCTCAGCTACAGGTTCGAGGGAGACCCAGTACTTC.

On this clone itself: In the same sample, other DNA sequences code for this CDR3. The V and J genes are TRBV5-6 and TRBJ1-5; D possibly corresponds to TRBD1 (5 bases). The CDR3 runs to 14 residues. The V end lost 0 bases, the J end lost 2 bases, and 6 bases lay between the germline ends. Germline CDR1 SGHDT, CDR2 YYEEEE. The DNA for the CDR3 is TGTGCCAGCAGCTTGGGGGGCGGCAATCAGCCCCAGCATTTT. Its protein is CASSLGGGNQPQHF.

The chain links TRBV2 to TRBJ2-2; D is ambiguous. Germline V gives CDR1 SNHLY, CDR2 FYNNEI. There are 14 residues in the CDR3. V shed 8 bases and J shed 0 bases, with 10 bases lying between them. CDR3 bases: TGTGCCAGCTCGGTAGTAACGAACACCGGGGAGCTGTTTTTT. It codes for CASSVVTNTGELFF.

CDR3 region: CASSYSRQGAGADTQYF. As DNA, the CDR3 is TGTGCCAGCAGCTATTCGCGACAGGGGGCGGGAGCAGATACGCAGTATTTT. The chain uses TRBV7-6 and TRBJ2-3, with 10 bases aligning to TRBD1. This CDR3 is 17 amino acids long. After removal of 4 bases from V and 4 bases from J, the junction contained 11 bases not matched to a gene. Looked up from germline, CDR1 is SGHVS and CDR2 is FNYEAQ.

V is TRBV11-3 and J is TRBJ2-7, with 7 bases lining up with TRBD2. This CDR3 is 13 amino acids long. V dropped 5 bases and J dropped 3; count of bases not matched to a gene: 4. Germline V gene data show CDR1 as SGHNT and CDR2 as YENEEA. This CDR3 is CASSEGLVYEQYF. The CDR3 nucleotides are TGTGCCAGCAGCGAAGGACTAGTCTACGAGCAGTACTTC.